This entry features one TCR beta chain sequence. Study processing details: Nucleated cell number was recorded as an estimate derived from reference gene primer amplification. The method was immunoSEQ multiplex PCR; TCRdb's version includes in-frame clones alone and lacks a portion of them. The D gene and trimming were derived from the DNA, and the V and J assignments and clone size from that table. The data contain under 130,000 clones, around 74% of them singletons. Germline V gene data show CDR1 as MDHEN and CDR2 as SYDVKM. The CDR3 sequence is 14 residues long. Unmatched junction bases numbered 8, after V lost 8 bases and J lost 2 bases. This entry belongs to a study of blood T cell repertoires in COVID-19. Overall study context: The study drew acute and convalescent COVID-19 samples from the United States, Italy and Spain. Sources were T cells, B-cell-depleted T cells, or PBMCs; the material itself was cDNA or gDNA.

Sequencing used peripheral blood. The gene calls are TRBV28 and TRBJ1-1, with 7 positions matching TRBD1. The clonotype comes from a woman aged 70-85 years with acute or convalescent COVID-19. This CDR3 is CASEQGGQNTEAFF. The CDR3 bases are TGTGCCAGCGAGCAGGGGGGCCAAAACACTGAAGCTTTCTTT.